This TCR beta chain was identified in a study of blood T cell repertoires in COVID-19. At the level of the study: There were acute and convalescent COVID-19 samples, and they came from the United States, Italy and Spain. The cDNA or gDNA used as material had been derived from T cells, B-cell-depleted T cells, or PBMCs.

This CDR3 contains 16 residues. V shed 7 bases and J 1 base; nucleotides not matched to a gene: 7. Looked up from germline, CDR1 is MDHEN and CDR2 is SYDVKM. In the study's own analysis: Using reference gene primer amplification, nucleated cell counts were estimated. This table comes from immunoSEQ multiplex PCR, and its TCRdb copy is limited to in-frame clones, with some not included. V and J calls and clone size follow that table, whereas D and trimming were derived from the DNA. In the table there are approximately 13,000 clones, around four fifths of which are singletons. What was sequenced was peripheral blood. The chain couples TRBV28 to TRBJ2-7, with 13 positions matching TRBD2. This TCR came from a woman in her fifties or sixties with acute or convalescent COVID-19. CDR3 nucleotides: TGTGCCAGCAAACTAGGACTAGCGGGAGATTCCTACGAGCAGTACTTC. Amino acid sequence: CASKLGLAGDSYEQYF. Using reference TRBV28 and TRBJ2-7 for the parts outside the CDR3, the full variable domain is DVKVTQSSRYLVKRTGEKVFLECVQDMDHENMFWYRQDPGLGLRLIYFSYDVKMKEKGDIPEGYSVSREKKERFSLILESASTNQTSMYLCASKLGLAGDSYEQYFGPGTRLTVT.